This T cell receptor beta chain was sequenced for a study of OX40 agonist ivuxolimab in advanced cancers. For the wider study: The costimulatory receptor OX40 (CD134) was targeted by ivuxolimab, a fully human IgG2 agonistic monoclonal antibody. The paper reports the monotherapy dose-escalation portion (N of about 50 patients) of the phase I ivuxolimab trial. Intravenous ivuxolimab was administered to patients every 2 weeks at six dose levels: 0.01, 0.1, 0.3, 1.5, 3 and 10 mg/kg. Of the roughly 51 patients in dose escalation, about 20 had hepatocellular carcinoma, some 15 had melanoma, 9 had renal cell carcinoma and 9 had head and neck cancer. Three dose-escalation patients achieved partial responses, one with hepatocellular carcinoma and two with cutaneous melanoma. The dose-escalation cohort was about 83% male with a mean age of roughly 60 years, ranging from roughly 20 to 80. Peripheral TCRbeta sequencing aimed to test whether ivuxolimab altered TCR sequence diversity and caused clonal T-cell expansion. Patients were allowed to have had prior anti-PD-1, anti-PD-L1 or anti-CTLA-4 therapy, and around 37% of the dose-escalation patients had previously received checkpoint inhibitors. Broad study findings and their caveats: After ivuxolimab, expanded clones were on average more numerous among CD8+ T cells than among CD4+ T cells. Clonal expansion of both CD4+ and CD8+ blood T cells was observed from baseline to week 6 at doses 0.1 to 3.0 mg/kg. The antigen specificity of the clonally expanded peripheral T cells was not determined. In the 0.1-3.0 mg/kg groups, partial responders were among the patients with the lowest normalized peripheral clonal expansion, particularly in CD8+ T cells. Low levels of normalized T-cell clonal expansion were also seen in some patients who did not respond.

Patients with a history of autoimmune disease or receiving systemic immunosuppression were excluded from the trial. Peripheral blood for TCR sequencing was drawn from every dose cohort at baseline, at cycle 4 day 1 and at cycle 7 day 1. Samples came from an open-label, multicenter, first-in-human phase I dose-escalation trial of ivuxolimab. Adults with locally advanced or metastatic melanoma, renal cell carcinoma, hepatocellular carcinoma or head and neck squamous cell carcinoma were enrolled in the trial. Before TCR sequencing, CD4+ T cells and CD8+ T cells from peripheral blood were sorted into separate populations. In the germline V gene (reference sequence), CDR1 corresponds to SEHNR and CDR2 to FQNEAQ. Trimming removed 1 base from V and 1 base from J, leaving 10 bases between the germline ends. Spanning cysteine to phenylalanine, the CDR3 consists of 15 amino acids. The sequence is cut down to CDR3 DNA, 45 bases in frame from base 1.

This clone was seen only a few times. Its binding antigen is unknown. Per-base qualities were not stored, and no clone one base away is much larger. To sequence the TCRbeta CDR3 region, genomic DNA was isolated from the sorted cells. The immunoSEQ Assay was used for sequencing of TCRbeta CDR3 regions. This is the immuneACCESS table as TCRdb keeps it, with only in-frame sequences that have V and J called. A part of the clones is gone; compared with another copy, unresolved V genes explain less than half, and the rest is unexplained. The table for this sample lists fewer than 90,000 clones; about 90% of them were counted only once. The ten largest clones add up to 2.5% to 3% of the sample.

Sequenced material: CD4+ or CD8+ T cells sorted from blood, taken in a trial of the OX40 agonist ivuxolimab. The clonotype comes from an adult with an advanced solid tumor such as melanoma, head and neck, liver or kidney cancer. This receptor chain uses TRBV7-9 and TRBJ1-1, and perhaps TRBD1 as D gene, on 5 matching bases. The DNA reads TGTGCCAGCAGCTTAGAAAGGACACCGAACACTGAAGCTTTCTTT. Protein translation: CASSLERTPNTEAFF. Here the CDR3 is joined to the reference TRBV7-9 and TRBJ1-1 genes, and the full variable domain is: DTGVSQNPRHKITKRGQNVTFRCDPISEHNRLYWYRQTLGQGPEFLTYFQNEAQLEKSRLLSDRFSAERPKGSFSTLEIQRTEQGDSAMYLCASSLERTPNTEAFFGQGTRLTVV.